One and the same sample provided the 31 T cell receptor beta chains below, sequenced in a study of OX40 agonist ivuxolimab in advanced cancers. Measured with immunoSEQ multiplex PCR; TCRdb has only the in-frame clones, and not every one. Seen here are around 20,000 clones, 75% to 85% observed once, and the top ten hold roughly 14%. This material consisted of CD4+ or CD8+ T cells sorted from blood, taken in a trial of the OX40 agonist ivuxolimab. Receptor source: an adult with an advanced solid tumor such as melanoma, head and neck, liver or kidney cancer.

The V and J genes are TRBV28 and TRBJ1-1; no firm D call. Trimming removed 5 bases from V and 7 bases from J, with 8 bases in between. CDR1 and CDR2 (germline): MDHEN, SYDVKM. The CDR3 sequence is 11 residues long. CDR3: CASSANYEAFF. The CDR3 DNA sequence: TGTGCCAGCAGTGCGAATTATGAAGCTTTCTTT.

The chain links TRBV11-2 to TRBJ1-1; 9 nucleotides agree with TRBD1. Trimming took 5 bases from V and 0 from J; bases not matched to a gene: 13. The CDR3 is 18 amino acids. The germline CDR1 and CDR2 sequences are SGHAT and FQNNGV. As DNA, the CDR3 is TGTGCCAGCAGCCAGGGGGGACAGGGCCGAATAATGAACACTGAAGCTTTCTTT. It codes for CASSQGGQGRIMNTEAFF.

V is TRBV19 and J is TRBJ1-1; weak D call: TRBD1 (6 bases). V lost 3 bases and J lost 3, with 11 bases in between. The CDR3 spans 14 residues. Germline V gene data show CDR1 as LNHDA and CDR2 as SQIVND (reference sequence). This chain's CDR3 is CASSMQGRDTEAFF. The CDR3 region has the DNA TGTGCCAGTAGTATGCAGGGGAGGGACACTGAAGCTTTCTTT.

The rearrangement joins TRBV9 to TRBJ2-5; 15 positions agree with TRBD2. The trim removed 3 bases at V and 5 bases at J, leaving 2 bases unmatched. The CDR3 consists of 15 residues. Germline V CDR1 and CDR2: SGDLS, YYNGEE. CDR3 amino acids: CASSDGTSGRETQYF. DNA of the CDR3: TGTGCCAGCAGCGATGGGACTAGCGGGAGGGAGACCCAGTACTTC.

The CDR3 DNA reads as TGCGCCAGCAGCTCCAACGACAGGGGGAGGAATGAGCAGTTCTTC. Translated: CASSSNDRGRNEQFF. This chain links TRBV5-1 with TRBJ2-1, with 9 bases identical to TRBD1. This CDR3 comprises 15 residues. Germline CDR1 and CDR2: SGHRS and YFSETQ. V shed 3 bases and J 7 bases; nucleotides not matched to a gene: 8.

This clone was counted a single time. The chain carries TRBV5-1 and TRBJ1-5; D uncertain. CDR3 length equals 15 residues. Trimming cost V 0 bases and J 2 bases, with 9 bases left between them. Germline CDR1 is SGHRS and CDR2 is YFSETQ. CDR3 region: CASSLAGVGNQPQHF. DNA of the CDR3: TGCGCCAGCAGCTTGGCCGGGGTGGGCAATCAGCCCCAGCATTTT.

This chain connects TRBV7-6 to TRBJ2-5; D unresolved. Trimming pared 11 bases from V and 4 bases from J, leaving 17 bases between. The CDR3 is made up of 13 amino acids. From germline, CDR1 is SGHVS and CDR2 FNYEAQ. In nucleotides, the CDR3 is TGTGCCGCAGACCCTCCGACCGTAGAGACCCAGTACTTC. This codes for CAADPPTVETQYF.

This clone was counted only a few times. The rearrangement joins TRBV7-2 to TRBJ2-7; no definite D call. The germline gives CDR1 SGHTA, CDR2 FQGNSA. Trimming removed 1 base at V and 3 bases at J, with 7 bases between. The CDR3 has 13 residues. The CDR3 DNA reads TGTGCCAGCAGCTTAGAGGGCGGCTACGAGCAGTACTTC. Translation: CASSLEGGYEQYF.

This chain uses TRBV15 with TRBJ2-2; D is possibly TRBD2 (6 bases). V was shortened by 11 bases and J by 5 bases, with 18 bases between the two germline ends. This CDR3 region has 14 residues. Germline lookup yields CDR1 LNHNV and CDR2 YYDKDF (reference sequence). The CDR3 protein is CASSGGDLTGELFF. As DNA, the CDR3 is TGTGCCTCTAGTGGCGGGGACTTGACCGGGGAGCTGTTTTTT.

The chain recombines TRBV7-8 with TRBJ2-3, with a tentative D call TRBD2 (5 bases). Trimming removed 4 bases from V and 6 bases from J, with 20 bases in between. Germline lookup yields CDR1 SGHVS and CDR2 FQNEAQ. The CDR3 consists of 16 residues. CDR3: CASSYDGLLARDTQYF. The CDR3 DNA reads TGTGCCAGCAGCTATGACGGGCTGCTAGCCCGGGATACGCAGTATTTT.

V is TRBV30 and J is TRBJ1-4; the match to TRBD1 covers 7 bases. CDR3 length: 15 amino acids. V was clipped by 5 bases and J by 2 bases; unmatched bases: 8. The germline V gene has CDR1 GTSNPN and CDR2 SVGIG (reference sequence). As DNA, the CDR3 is TGTGCCTGGGGAAGTAGGGGGCCCACTAATGAAAAACTGTTTTTT. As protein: CAWGSRGPTNEKLFF.

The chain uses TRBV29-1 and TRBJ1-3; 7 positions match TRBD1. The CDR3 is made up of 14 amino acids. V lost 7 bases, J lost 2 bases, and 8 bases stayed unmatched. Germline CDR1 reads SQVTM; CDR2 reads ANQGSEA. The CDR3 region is CSAGTGVTGNTIYF. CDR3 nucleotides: TGCAGCGCCGGAACAGGGGTGACTGGAAACACCATATATTTT.

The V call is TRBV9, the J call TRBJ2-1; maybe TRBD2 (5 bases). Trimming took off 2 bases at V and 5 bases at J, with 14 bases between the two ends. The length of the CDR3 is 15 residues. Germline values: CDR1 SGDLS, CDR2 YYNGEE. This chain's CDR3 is CASSVRGSKDNEQFF. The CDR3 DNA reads TGTGCCAGCAGCGTGAGAGGGTCTAAAGACAATGAGCAGTTCTTC.

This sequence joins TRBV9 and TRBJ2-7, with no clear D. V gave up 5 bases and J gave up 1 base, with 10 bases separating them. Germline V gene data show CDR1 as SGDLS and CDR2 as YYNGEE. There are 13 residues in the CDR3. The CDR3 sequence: CASSPGHSYEQYF. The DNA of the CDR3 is TGTGCCAGCAGTCCGGGCCATTCCTACGAGCAGTACTTC. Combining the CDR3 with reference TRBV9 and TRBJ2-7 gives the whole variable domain DSGVTQTPKHLITATGQRVTLRCSPRSGDLSVYWYQQSLDQGLQFLIQYYNGEERAKGNILERFSAQQFPDLHSELNLSSLELGDSALYFCASSPGHSYEQYFGPGTRLTVT.

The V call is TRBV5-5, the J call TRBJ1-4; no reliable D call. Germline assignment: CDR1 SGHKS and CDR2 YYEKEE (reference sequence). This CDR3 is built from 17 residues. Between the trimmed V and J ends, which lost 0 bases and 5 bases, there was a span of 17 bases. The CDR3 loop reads CASSLGVLGTENEKLFF. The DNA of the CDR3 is TGTGCCAGCAGCTTGGGGGTTCTCGGAACCGAAAATGAAAAACTGTTTTTT.

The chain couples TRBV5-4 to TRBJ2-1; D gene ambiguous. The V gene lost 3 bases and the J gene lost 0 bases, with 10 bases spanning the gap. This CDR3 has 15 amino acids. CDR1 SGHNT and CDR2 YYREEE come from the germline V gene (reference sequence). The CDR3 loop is CASSSPDASYNEQFF. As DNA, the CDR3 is TGTGCCAGCAGCTCACCGGACGCCTCCTACAATGAGCAGTTCTTC.

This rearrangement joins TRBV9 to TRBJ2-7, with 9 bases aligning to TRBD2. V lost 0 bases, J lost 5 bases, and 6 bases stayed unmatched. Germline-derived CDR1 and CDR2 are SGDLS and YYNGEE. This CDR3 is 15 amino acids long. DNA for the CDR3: TGTGCCAGCAGCGTAGGAGCGGGAGGTCGCCACGAGCAGTACTTC. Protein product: CASSVGAGGRHEQYF. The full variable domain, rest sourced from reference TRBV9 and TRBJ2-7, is DSGVTQTPKHLITATGQRVTLRCSPRSGDLSVYWYQQSLDQGLQFLIQYYNGEERAKGNILERFSAQQFPDLHSELNLSSLELGDSALYFCASSVGAGGRHEQYFGPGTRLTVT.

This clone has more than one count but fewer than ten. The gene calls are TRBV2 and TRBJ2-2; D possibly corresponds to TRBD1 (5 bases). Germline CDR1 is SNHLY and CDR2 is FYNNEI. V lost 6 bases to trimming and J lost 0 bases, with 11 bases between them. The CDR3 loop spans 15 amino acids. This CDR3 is CASRAGWANTGELFF. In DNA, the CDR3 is TGTGCCAGCAGAGCAGGGTGGGCGAACACCGGGGAGCTGTTTTTT. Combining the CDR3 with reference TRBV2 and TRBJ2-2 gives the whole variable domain EPEVTQTPSHQVTQMGQEVILRCVPISNHLYFYWYRQILGQKVEFLVSFYNNEISEKSEIFDDQFSVERPDGSNFTLKIRSTKLEDSAMYFCASRAGWANTGELFFGEGSRLTVL.

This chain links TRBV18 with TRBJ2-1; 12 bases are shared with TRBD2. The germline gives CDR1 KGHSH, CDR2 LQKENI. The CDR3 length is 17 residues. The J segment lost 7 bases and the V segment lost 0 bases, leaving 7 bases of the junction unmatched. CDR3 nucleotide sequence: TGTGCCAGCTCACCACCGTTCTTGGGGACTAGCGGGAATGAGCAGTTCTTC. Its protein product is CASSPPFLGTSGNEQFF.

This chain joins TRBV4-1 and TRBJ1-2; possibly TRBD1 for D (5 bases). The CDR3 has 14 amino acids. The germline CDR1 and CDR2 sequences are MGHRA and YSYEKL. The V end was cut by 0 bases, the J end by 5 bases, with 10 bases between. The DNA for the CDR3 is TGCGCCAGCAGCCAAGATAACAGGAAATATGGCTACACCTTC. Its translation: CASSQDNRKYGYTF.

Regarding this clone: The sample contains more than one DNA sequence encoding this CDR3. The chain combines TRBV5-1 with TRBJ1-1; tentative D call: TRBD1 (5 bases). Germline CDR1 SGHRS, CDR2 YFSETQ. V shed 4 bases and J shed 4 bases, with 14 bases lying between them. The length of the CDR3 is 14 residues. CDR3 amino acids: CASSLKGEGTEAFF. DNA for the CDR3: TGCGCCAGCAGCCTGAAAGGGGAGGGCACTGAAGCTTTCTTT.

Written as DNA, the CDR3 is TGTGCCAGCAGCTCCGTAGGCGGGAGGGCGGGGGAGCAGTACTTC. It encodes CASSSVGGRAGEQYF. The chain employs TRBV11-2 and TRBJ2-7; 9 nucleotides agree with TRBD2. V dropped 4 bases and J dropped 7; count of bases not matched to a gene: 11. Germline V gene data show CDR1 as SGHAT and CDR2 as FQNNGV. The CDR3 length is 15 residues.

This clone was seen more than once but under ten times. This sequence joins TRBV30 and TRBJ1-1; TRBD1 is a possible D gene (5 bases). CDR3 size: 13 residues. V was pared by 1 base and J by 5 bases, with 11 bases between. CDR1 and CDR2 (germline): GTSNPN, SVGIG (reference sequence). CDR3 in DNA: TGTGCCTGGAGTGCCGGGGGTGGGACTGAAGCTTTCTTT. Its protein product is CAWSAGGGTEAFF. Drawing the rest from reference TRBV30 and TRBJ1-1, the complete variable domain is SQTIHQWPATLVQPVGSPLSLECTVEGTSNPNLYWYRQAAGRGLQLLFYSVGIGQISSEVPQNLSASRPQDRQFILSSKKLLLSDSGFYLCAWSAGGGTEAFFGQGTRLTVV.

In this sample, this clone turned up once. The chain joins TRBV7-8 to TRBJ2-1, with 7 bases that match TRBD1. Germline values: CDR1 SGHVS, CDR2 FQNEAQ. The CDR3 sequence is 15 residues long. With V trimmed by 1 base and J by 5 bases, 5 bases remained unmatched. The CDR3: CASSLGGQEHNEQFF. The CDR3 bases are TGTGCCAGCAGCTTAGGCGGACAGGAGCACAATGAGCAGTTCTTC.

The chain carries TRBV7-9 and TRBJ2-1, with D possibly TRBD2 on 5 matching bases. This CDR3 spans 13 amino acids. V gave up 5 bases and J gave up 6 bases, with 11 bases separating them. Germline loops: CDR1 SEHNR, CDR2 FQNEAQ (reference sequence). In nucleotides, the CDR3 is TGTGCCAGCAGCCCGGGGTTTGCCAATGAGCAGTTCTTC. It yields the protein CASSPGFANEQFF. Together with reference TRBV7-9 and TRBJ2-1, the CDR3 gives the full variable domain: DTGVSQNPRHKITKRGQNVTFRCDPISEHNRLYWYRQTLGQGPEFLTYFQNEAQLEKSRLLSDRFSAERPKGSFSTLEIQRTEQGDSAMYLCASSPGFANEQFFGPGTRLTVL.

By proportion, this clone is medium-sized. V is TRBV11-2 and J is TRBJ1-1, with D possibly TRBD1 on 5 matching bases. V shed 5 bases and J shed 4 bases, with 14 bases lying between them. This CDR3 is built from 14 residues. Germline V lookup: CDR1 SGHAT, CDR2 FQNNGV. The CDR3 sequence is CASSVNLGGTEAFF. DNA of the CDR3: TGTGCCAGCAGCGTCAATCTGGGGGGCACTGAAGCTTTCTTT.

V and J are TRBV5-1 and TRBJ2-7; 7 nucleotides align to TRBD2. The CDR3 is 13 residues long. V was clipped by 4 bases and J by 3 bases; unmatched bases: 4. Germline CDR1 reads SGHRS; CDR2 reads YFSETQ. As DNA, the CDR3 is TGCGCCAGCAGCGCTAGCGGACTCTACGAGCAGTACTTC. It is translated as CASSASGLYEQYF.

The chain's CDR3 is CASSQWGGHNTGELFF. The CDR3, as DNA: TGTGCCAGCAGCCAATGGGGAGGACACAACACCGGGGAGCTGTTTTTT. The chain carries TRBV14 and TRBJ2-2; maybe TRBD2 (6 bases). Trimming pared 2 bases from V and 2 bases from J, leaving 12 bases between. The germline V gene encodes CDR1 SGHDN and CDR2 FVKESK. This CDR3 region has 16 residues.

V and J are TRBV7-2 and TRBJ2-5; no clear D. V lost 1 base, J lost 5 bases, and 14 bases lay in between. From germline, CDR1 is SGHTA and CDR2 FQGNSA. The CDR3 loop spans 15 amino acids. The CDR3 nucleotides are TGTGCCAGCAGCTTAGTTCCAGCAAACCTCGAGACCCAGTACTTC. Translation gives CASSLVPANLETQYF.

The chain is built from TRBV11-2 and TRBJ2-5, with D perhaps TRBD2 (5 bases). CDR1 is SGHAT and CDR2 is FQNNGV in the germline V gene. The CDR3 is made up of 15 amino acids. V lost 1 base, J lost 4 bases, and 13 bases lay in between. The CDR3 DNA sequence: TGTGCCAGCAGCTTAGGGGGTCGCGAGGGAGAGACCCAGTACTTC. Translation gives CASSLGGREGETQYF.

CDR3 sequence: CASSVEVDPYNEQFF. CDR3 nucleotides: TGTGCCAGCAGCGTAGAGGTAGACCCTTACAATGAGCAGTTCTTC. This chain connects TRBV9 to TRBJ2-1; no firm D call. V was cut by 0 bases and J by 4 bases, with 11 bases left in between. The CDR3 sequence is 15 residues long. Germline-derived CDR1 and CDR2 are SGDLS and YYNGEE.